This TCR beta chain was recovered during a study of blood T cell repertoires in COVID-19 (dated by TCRdb to about 2020). About the full investigation: Collaborator samples came from the United States, Italy and Spain and covered acute and convalescent phases of COVID-19. The prospective study material was composed of cDNA or gDNA derived from T cells, B-cell-depleted T cells, or PBMCs. The dataset comprised deeply sampled blood TCRbeta repertoires from subjects exposed to, actively infected with, or recovered from COVID-19. The repertoires were released in a freely available public database intended as a resource for research on the immune response to SARS-CoV-2. The samples were drawn from two sources: the first 160 participants of the ongoing ImmuneRACE study, and 1,000 to 1,500 subjects contributed by 6 global collaborators. Nearly every sample came with metadata listing a de-identified subject ID, COVID-19 status, age in years and sex. Where available, HLA class I and class II types were obtained from metadata supplied by the sample provider rather than from assay-based typing. General findings and caveats noted by the study authors: Clinical and demographic metadata were provided uncurated, with the amount varying by source and participant.

Measured from the cysteine to the phenylalanine, the CDR3 is 14 residues long. Only the CDR3 portion is preserved as DNA: 42 bases, with reading frame beginning at the first base. CDR1 and CDR2 were assigned from the germline V gene as SGHTA and FQGTGA. In Seattle, one collaborating source enrolled patients while the infection was active and tracked those patients longitudinally over the course of disease. Collaborating institutions collected whole blood in K2EDTA tubes following their own protocols. For TCRbeta analysis, collaborators shipped samples as frozen whole blood, isolated PBMCs, or DNA extracted from either of those sample types. TCRbeta CDR3 regions were amplified from genomic DNA by means of the immunoSEQ Assay, a bias-controlled multiplex PCR. In the paper's pipeline: The number of nucleated cells in each sample was estimated by amplification of reference gene primers within the assay. To quantify the absolute abundance of each unique TCRbeta CDR3 rearrangement, sequence reads were collapsed and filtered. For each sample, productive Simpson clonality was calculated by taking the square root of Simpson's diversity index across productive rearrangements. TCRdb retrieved this table from immuneACCESS and kept in-frame rearrangements only. Not all clones are present; in checked studies, unresolved V genes account for under half, and no reason is known for the remainder. That table supplies the V and J calls and clone size; D and trimming were determined from the DNA. Here the sample has 250,000 to 400,000 clones; about 91% occur a single time. The ten largest clones represent approximately 1.6% of the sample.

About this clone itself: Its antigen is unknown. At one end, the junction sequence differs from germline, possibly due to a read error.

The sequence came from a woman aged 25 to 39 with COVID-19, enrolled during active disease. The receptor chain draws on TRBV7-3 and TRBJ1-2; a stretch of 9 junction bases matches TRBD1. The specimen was peripheral blood. This receptor carries the CDR3 CASSLYPGQGLFSF. The DNA sequence is as follows: TGTGCCAGCAGCCTTTATCCGGGACAGGGCCTTTTTTCCTTC.